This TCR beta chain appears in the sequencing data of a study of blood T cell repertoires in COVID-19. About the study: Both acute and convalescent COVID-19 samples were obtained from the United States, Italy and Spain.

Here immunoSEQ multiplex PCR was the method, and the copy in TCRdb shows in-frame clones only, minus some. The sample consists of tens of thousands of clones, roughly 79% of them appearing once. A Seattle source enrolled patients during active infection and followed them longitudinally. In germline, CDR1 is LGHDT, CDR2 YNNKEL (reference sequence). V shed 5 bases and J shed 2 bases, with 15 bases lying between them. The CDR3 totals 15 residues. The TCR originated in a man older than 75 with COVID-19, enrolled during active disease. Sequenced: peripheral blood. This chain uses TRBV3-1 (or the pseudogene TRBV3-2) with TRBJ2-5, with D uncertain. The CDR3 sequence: CASSTYLAVQETQYF. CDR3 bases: TGTGCCAGCAGCACCTATCTCGCGGTTCAAGAGACCCAGTACTTC.